The clone carrying this T cell receptor (beta chain) was observed at least ten times. No antigen is known for it. This record comes from a study of T cell repertoires in cytomegalovirus infection. Study-wide findings and caveats: Identification of carriers of CMV plus the relevant HLA was performed using cumulative public TCR beta family frequency.

CDR3 length: 15 amino acids. Losses at the gene ends were 4 bases for V and 9 bases for J; bases not matched to a gene: 8. CDR1 and CDR2 (germline): LNHDA, SQIVND (reference sequence). Using its own MiXCR run on the reads, TCRdb lists one record per CDR3 protein. The sample consists of almost 300,000 distinct CDR3 sequences, approximately 8.9% of them appearing once. This chain joins TRBV19 and TRBJ2-1; TRBD2 matches 11 bases. The material sequenced was PBMCs. This sequence originates from a human donor in good health (CMV status not recorded). Some clones in this sample may be carry-over from other donors' samples. The CDR3 bases are TGTGCCAGTAGTACGGTAGCGGGGGGGCCGGGTGAGCAGTTCTTC. Its translation is CASSTVAGGPGEQFF.